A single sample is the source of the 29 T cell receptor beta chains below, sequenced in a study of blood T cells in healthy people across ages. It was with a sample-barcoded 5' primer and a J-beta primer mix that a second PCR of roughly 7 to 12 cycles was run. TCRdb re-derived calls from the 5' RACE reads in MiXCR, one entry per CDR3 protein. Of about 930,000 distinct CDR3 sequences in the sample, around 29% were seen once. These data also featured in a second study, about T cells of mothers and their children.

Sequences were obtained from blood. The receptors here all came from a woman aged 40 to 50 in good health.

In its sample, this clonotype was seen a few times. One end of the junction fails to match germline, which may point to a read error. As DNA, the CDR3 is TGTGCCTGCAGCTGGTCCGGGACAGGGGATTCACCCCTCCACTTT. Translated: CACSWSGTGDSPLHF. The chain employs TRBV7-6 and TRBJ1-6; 10 bases align to TRBD1. The CDR3 runs to 15 residues. The germline CDR1 and CDR2 sequences are SGHVS and FNYEAQ.

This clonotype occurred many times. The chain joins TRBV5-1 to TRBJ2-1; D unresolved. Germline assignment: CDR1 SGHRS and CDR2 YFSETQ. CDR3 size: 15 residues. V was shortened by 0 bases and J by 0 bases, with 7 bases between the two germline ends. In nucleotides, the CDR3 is TGCGCCAGCAGCTTGGATTATTCCTCCTACAATGAGCAGTTCTTC. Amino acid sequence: CASSLDYSSYNEQFF.

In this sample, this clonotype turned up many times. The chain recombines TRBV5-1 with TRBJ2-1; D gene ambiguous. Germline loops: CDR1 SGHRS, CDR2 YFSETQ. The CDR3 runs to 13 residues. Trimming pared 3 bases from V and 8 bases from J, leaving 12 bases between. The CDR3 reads CASSSLMSDEQFF. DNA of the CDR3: TGCGCCAGCAGCTCCCTTATGTCCGATGAGCAGTTCTTC.

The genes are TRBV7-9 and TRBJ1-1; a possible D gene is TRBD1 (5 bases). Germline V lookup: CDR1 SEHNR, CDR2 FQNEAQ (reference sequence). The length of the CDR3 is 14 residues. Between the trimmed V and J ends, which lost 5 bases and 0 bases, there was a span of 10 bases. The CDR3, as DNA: TGTGCCAGCAGCACGTCGGGGGTGAACACTGAAGCTTTCTTT. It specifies CASSTSGVNTEAFF.

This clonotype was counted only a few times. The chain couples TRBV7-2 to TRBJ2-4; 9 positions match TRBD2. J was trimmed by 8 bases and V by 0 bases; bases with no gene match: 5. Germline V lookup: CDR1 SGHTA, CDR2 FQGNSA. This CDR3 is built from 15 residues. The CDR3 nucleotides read TGTGCCAGCAGCTTAGCGGGTAGCGGGGGTGACATTCAGTACTTC. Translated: CASSLAGSGGDIQYF.

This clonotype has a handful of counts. The CDR3 sequence: CASRGDRSPYGYTF. The CDR3 nucleotides are TGTGCCAGCAGGGGGGACAGGAGCCCCTATGGCTACACCTTC. The J gene is TRBJ1-2, the V gene TRBV28; TRBD1 matches 8 bases. Germline V CDR1 and CDR2: MDHEN, SYDVKM. V lost 6 bases and J lost 4; bases outside the gene matches: 7. The length of the CDR3 is 14 residues.

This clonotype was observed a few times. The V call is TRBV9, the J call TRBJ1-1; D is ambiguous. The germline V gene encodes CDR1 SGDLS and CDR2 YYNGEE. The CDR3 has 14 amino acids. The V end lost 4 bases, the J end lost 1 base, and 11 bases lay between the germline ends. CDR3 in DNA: TGTGCCAGCAGCTCTAGCTACAGGAACACTGAAGCTTTCTTT. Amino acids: CASSSSYRNTEAFF.

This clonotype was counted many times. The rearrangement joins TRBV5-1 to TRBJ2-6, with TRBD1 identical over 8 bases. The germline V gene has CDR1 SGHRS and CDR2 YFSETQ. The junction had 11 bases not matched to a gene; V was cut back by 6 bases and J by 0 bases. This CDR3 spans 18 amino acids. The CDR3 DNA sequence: TGCGCCAGCAAGTCTTCAGGGGGCTCTTTCTCTGGGGCCAACGTCCTGACTTTC. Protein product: CASKSSGGSFSGANVLTF.

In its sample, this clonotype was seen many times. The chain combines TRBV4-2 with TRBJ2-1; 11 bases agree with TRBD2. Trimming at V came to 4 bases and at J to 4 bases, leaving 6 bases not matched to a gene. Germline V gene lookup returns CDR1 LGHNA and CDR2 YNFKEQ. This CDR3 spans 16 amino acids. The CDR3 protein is CASSPLAGGVYNEQFF. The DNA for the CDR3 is TGTGCCAGCAGCCCGCTAGCGGGGGGAGTTTACAATGAGCAGTTCTTC.

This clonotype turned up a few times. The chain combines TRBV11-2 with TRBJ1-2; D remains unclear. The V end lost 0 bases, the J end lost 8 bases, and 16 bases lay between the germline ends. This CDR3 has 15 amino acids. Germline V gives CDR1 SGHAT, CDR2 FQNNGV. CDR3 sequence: CASSLDGLTTRGYTF. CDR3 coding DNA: TGTGCCAGCAGCTTAGATGGACTAACTACTAGGGGCTACACCTTC.

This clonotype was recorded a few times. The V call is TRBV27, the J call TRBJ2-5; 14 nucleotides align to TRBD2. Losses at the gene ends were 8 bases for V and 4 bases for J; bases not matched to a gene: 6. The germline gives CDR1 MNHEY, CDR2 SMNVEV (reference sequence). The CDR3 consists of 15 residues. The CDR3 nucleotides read TGTGCCAGCTCACTGGGGACTAGCGGGAGAGAGACCCAGTACTTC. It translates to CASSLGTSGRETQYF.

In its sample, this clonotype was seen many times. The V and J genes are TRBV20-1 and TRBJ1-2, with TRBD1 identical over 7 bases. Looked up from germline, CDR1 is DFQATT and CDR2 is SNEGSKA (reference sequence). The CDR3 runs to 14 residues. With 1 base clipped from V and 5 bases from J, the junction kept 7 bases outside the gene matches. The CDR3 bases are TGCAGTGCTAGAGCGGGGAACAGGGGTTATGGCTACACCTTC. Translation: CSARAGNRGYGYTF.

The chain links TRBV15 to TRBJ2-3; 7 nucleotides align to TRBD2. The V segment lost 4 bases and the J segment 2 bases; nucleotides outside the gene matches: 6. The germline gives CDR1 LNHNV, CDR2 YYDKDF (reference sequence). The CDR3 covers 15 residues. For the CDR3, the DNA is TGTGCCACCAGCACACCTAGCGGCAACACAGATACGCAGTATTTT. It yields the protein CATSTPSGNTDTQYF. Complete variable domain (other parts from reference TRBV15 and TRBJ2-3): DAMVIQNPRYQVTQFGKPVTLSCSQTLNHNVMYWYQQKSSQAPKLLFHYYDKDFNNEADTPDNFQSRRPNTSFCFLDIRSPGLGDTAMYLCATSTPSGNTDTQYFGPGTRLTVL.

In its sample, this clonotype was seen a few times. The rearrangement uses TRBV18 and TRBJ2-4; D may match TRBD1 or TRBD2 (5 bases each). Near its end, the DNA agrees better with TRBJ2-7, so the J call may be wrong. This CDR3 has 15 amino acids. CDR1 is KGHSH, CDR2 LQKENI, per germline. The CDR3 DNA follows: TGTGCCAGCTCAGGTGGGGGAGTCGGAGCCTACGAGCAGTACTTC. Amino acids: CASSGGGVGAYEQYF.

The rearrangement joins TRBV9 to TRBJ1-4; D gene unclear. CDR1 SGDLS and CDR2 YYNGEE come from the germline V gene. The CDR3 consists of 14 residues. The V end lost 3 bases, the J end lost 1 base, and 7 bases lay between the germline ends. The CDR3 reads CASSEEQTNEKLFF. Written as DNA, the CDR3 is TGTGCCAGCAGCGAGGAGCAAACTAATGAAAAACTGTTTTTT.

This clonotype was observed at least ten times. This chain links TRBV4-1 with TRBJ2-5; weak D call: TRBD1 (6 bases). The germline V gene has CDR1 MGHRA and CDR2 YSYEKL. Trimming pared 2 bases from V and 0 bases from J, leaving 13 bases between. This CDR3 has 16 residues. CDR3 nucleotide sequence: TGCGCCAGCAGCCAAAGTCCCCGGACAGACCAAGAGACCCAGTACTTC. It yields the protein CASSQSPRTDQETQYF.

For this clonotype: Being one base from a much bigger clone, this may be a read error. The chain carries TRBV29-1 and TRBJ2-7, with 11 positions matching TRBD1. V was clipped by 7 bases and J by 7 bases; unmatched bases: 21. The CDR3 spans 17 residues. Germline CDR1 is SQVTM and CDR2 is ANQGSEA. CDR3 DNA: TGCAGCGGACTAAGGACAGGGGGCGCCGGGGGGTCGAATGAGCAGTACTTC. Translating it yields CSGLRTGGAGGSNEQYF.

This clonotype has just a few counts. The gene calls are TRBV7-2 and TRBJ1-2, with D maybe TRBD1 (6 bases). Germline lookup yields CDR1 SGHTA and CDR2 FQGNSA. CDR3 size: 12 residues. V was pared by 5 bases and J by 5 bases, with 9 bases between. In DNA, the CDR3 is TGTGCCAGCAGCCGGAGGGGGTATGGCTACACCTTC. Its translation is CASSRRGYGYTF. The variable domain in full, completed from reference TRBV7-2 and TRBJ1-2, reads GAGVSQSPSNKVTEKGKDVELRCDPISGHTALYWYRQSLGQGLEFLIYFQGNSAPDKSGLPSDRFSAERTGGSVSTLTIQRTQQEDSAVYLCASSRRGYGYTFGSGTRLTVV.

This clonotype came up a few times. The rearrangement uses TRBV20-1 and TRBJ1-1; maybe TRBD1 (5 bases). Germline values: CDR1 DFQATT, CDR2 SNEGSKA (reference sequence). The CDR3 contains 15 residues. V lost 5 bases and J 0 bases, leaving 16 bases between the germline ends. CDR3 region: CSAESKQVLNTEAFF. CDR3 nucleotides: TGCAGTGCTGAGTCCAAACAGGTCCTGAACACTGAAGCTTTCTTT.

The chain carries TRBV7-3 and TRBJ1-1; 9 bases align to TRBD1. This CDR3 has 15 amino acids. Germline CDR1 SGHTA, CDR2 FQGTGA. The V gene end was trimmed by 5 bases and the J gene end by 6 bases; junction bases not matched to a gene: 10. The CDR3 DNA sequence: TGTGCCAGCAGCCTCGAACAGGGGGCCCGGTCTGAAGCTTTCTTT. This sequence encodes CASSLEQGARSEAFF.

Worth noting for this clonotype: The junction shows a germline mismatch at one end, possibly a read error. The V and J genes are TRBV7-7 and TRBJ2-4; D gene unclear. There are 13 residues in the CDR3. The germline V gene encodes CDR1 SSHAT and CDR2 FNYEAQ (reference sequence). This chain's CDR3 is CASSLGWANEQYF. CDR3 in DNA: TGTGCTAGCAGCTTAGGGTGGGCAAATGAGCAGTACTTC.

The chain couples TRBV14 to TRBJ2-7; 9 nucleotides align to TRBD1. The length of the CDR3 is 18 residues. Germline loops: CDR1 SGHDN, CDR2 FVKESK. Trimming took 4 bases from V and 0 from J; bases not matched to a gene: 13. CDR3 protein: CASSRDIPGTGSSYEQYF. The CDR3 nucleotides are TGTGCCAGCAGCCGAGATATTCCCGGGACAGGGAGCTCCTACGAGCAGTACTTC.

The CDR3 region has the DNA TGTGCCAGCAGCTATCCAGTTTGGACAGGGGGCTGCTATGGCTACACCTTC. Translated, it gives CASSYPVWTGGCYGYTF. V gene TRBV7-4 combines with J gene TRBJ1-2; 11 nucleotides match TRBD1. Per the germline V gene, CDR1 is SGHVT and CDR2 is SQSDAQ. J lost 4 bases, V lost 4 bases, and 11 bases had no gene match. The CDR3 covers 17 residues.

CDR3 in amino acids: CASSSEVAGDYEQYF. The CDR3, as DNA: TGTGCCAGCAGCTCAGAAGTAGCGGGGGACTACGAGCAGTACTTC. The chain has TRBV7-6 and TRBJ2-7; 9 nucleotides match TRBD2. Trimming removed 4 bases from V and 3 bases from J; junction bases left unmatched: 7. Germline loops: CDR1 SGHVS, CDR2 FNYEAQ. The CDR3 has 15 amino acids. Using reference TRBV7-6 and TRBJ2-7 for the parts outside the CDR3, the full variable domain is GAGVSQSPRYKVTKRGQDVALRCDPISGHVSLYWYRQALGQGPEFLTYFNYEAQQDKSGLPNDRFSAERPEGSISTLTIQRTEQRDSAMYRCASSSEVAGDYEQYFGPGTRLTVT.

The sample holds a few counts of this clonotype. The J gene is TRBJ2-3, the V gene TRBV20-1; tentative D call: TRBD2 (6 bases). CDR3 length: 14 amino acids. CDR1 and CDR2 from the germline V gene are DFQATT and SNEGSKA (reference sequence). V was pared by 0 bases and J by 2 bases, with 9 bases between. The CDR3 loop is CSARERDFTDTQYF. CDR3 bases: TGCAGTGCTAGAGAACGGGACTTCACAGATACGCAGTATTTT.

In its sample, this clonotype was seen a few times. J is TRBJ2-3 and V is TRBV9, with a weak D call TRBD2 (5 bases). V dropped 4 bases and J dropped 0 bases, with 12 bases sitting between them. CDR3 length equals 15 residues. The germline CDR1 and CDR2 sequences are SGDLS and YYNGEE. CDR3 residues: CASSTFGVSTDTQYF. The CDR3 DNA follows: TGTGCCAGCAGCACCTTCGGGGTCAGCACAGATACGCAGTATTTT.

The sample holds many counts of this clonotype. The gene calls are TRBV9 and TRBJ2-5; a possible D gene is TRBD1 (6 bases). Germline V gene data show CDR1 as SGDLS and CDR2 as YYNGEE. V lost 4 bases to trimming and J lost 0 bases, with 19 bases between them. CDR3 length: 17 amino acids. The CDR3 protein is CASSHKRDNVYQETQYF. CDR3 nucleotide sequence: TGTGCCAGCAGCCATAAACGGGACAACGTGTACCAAGAGACCCAGTACTTC. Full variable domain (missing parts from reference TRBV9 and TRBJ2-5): DSGVTQTPKHLITATGQRVTLRCSPRSGDLSVYWYQQSLDQGLQFLIQYYNGEERAKGNILERFSAQQFPDLHSELNLSSLELGDSALYFCASSHKRDNVYQETQYFGPGTRLLVL.

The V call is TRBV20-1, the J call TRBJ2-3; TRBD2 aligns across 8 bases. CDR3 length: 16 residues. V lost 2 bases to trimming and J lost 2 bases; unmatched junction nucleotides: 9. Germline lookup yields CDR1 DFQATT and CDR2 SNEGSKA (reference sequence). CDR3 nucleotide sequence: TGCAGTGCTAGACTTCTGGCGGGGGGATTCACAGATACGCAGTATTTT. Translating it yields CSARLLAGGFTDTQYF.

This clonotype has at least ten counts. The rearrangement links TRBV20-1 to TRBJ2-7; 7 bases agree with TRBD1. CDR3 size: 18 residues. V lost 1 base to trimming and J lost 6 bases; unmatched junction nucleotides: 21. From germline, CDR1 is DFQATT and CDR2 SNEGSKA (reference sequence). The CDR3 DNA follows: TGCAGTGCTAGAGGTGCCGGGACAGAGTCCTCCCAGGGGTCCGAGCAGTACTTC. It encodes CSARGAGTESSQGSEQYF.